The sequence of this T cell receptor beta chain was determined in a study of T cell responses to AZD1222 COVID-19 vaccine (dated by TCRdb to the early 2020s). Study-level background: A total of under 250 trial participants underwent TCR sequencing, of whom nearly 210 had received two doses of AZD1222 and approximately 25 had received two doses of the MenACWY control vaccine. Enrollment into the trials was organized by age into subgroups of 18-55, 56-69 and 70-plus years, and those subgroups contained approximately 160, 26 and 62 TCR-sequenced participants, respectively.

A word on this clone: Its antigen is currently not known. One base away there is no much larger clone; base qualities are not given.

Beyond this particular receptor, the publication reports: Reportedly, almost half of the unique spike-specific TCRs recognized epitopes lying outside the regions that are mutated in the B.1.351 and B.1.1.7 variants. A significant rise in spike-specific TCR breadth and depth was observed after two AZD1222 doses relative to day 0 and relative to MenACWY recipients. CD4 TCRs associated with the vaccine covered the entire spike protein, and the dominant responses were in regions 160-218 and 743-854. Most participants were white British and females outnumbered males, and the authors suggested that clonal diversity may have been underestimated. Only five to seven AZD1222 recipients were SARS-CoV-2 seropositive at baseline, limiting conclusions about previously exposed vaccinees. Because no day 14 peak-response samples were available, the repertoires could be characterized only after the peak T cell response. The 56-69-year group was small, and its depth increase did not reach significance, likely because of low power.

The CDR3 regions of human TCRbeta chains were analyzed by immunosequencing. As for the original processing: Repertoire TCRs were checked for matches against a reference library of SARS-CoV-2-specific TCRs that had been generated using the MIRA antigen-specificity platform. Breadth meant the fraction of unique TCRs that were SARS-CoV-2-associated, whereas depth meant the fraction of total T cells that were SARS-CoV-2-associated. Using the MIRA data, every spike-specific TCR was mapped to the spike region that the TCR reacted to and assigned to either a CD4 or a CD8 class. Log10-transformed breadth and depth values were compared by one-way ANOVA with Sidak's multiple comparisons tests. TCRdb's version of the immuneACCESS table is confined to in-frame rearrangements and falls short of the full clone set. An unresolved V gene accounts for under half of the shortfall where checked; the remainder is of unknown origin. V and J calls plus clone size are reproduced from that table; the DNA served to infer D and trimming. The sample has 110,000 or so clones on record, 86% of them singletons. Approximately 15% of the sample is taken by the ten largest.

The time point label, read with the paper, signifies: about 28 days (+/-7) after the second vaccine dose. AZD1222 recipients whose second dose came at about 4 weeks and those whose second dose came at about 12 weeks were combined into one group, since spike-specific TCR depth and breadth did not differ between the two schedules. Samples from vaccinated people were obtained from the UK trials COV001 and COV002, which included a single-blind randomized controlled phase 2/3 trial of AZD1222 (ChAdOx1 nCoV-19) in healthy adults. Trial participant PBMC samples were collected at day 0 and day 28 after the second dose for TCRbeta chain sequencing. The source was peripheral blood, collected 28 days after the second AZD1222 dose. The clonotype was recovered from an adult who received the AZD1222 COVID-19 vaccine.

The DNA sequence is as follows: TGTGCCAGCAGTGTCTTGGATAACCGGACTGGGCCCCAGCATTTT. Translated, it reads CASSVLDNRTGPQHF. The chain links TRBV2 with TRBJ1-5; a confident D gene designation cannot be given. The germline V gene gives CDR1 as SNHLY and CDR2 as FYNNEI. Deletion took 4 bases off V and 9 bases off J, with a span of 19 bases between the germline ends. The CDR3 holds 15 amino acids from the cysteine to the phenylalanine. The read is trimmed to its CDR3 DNA, 45 bases read in frame from base 1.